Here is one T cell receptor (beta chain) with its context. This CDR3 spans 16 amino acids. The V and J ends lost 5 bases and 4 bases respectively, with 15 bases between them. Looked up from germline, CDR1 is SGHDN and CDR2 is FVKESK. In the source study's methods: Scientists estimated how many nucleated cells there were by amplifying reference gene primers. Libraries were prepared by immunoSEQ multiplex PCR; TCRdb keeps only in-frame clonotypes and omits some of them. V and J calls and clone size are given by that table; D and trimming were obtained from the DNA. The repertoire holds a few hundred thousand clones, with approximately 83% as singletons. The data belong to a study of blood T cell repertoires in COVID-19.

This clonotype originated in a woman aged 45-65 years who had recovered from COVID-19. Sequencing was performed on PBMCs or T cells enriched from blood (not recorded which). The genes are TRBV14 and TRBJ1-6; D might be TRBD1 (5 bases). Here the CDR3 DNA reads TGTGCCAGCAGCTTCGGGGAGGGGCCATATAATTCACCCCTCCACTTT. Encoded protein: CASSFGEGPYNSPLHF.